Each of the 13 T cell receptor beta chains below was sequenced from the same sample in a study of shared clonotypes between healthy human individuals. Assay: immunoSEQ multiplex PCR; the TCRdb copy retains only in-frame clones and omits some. Of about 660,000 clones in the sample, 74% are singletons; the top ten hold approximately 1.7%. The sequenced sample was memory CD4+ T cells sorted from blood. As to subset: CD45RA-negative fraction. The receptors here all came from a woman in her 30s in good health.

V and J are TRBV7-2 and TRBJ2-3; weak D call: TRBD1 (5 bases). The CDR3 has 13 residues. The germline gives CDR1 SGHTA, CDR2 FQGNSA. The V end lost 4 bases, the J end lost 7 bases, and 12 bases lay between the germline ends. CDR3 sequence: CASSSGQGNTQYF. In DNA, the CDR3 is TGTGCCAGCAGCTCCGGCCAGGGAAATACGCAGTATTTT.

This clone was recorded many times. The chain has TRBV28 and TRBJ2-3; 13 nucleotides line up with TRBD2. This CDR3 comprises 14 residues. Germline V gene data show CDR1 as MDHEN and CDR2 as SYDVKM. V was clipped by 6 bases and J by 5 bases; unmatched bases: 2. CDR3 nucleotide sequence: TGTGCCAGCAGACTAGCGGGAGGGCTAGATACGCAGTATTTT. Translation: CASRLAGGLDTQYF.

There are a few counts of this clone. Other DNA sequences of this sample code for an identical CDR3. V and J are TRBV5-6 and TRBJ1-2; D remains ambiguous. The CDR3 length is 14 residues. CDR1 and CDR2 (germline): SGHDT, YYEEEE. Trimming removed 0 bases from V and 2 bases from J, with 8 bases in between. CDR3 loop: CASSLVSANYGYTF. Written as DNA, the CDR3 is TGTGCCAGCAGCTTGGTATCAGCCAACTATGGCTACACCTTC. The full variable domain, its missing parts supplied by reference TRBV5-6 and TRBJ1-2, is DAGVTQSPTHLIKTRGQQVTLRCSPKSGHDTVSWYQQALGQGPQFIFQYYEEEERQRGNFPDRFSGHQFPNYSSELNVNALLLGDSALYLCASSLVSANYGYTFGSGTRLTVV.

The chain combines TRBV6-5 with TRBJ2-6; unclear D gene. Trimming cost V 7 bases and J 2 bases, with 12 bases left between them. This CDR3 comprises 15 residues. CDR1 is MNHEY and CDR2 is SVGAGI in the germline V gene. CDR3 in DNA: TGTGCCAGCACCTTATATACGACTGGGGCCAACGTCCTGACTTTC. Its protein product is CASTLYTTGANVLTF.

This rearrangement joins TRBV7-9 to TRBJ2-2; 9 nucleotides align to TRBD1. The CDR3 extends over 15 amino acids. V was clipped by 1 base and J by 13 bases; unmatched bases: 10. Germline assignment: CDR1 SEHNR and CDR2 FQNEAQ (reference sequence). The CDR3 DNA sequence: TGTGCCAGCAGCTTAGGAGGACAGGGGCTCCGGGGGCTGTTTTTT. As protein: CASSLGGQGLRGLFF. Drawing the rest from reference TRBV7-9 and TRBJ2-2, the complete variable domain is DTGVSQNPRHKITKRGQNVTFRCDPISEHNRLYWYRQTLGQGPEFLTYFQNEAQLEKSRLLSDRFSAERPKGSFSTLEIQRTEQGDSAMYLCASSLGGQGLRGLFFGEGSRLTVL.

The V and J genes are TRBV4-2 and TRBJ1-1, with 7 nucleotides matching TRBD1. CDR1 is LGHNA and CDR2 is YNFKEQ in the germline V gene. V trimming: 9 bases; J trimming: 0 bases; junction bases outside the gene matches: 7. The CDR3 is 14 amino acids. For the CDR3, the DNA is TGTGCCAGTCGTCGGGACAGCTTGAACACTGAAGCTTTCTTT. As protein: CASRRDSLNTEAFF.

The chain carries TRBV30 and TRBJ2-5, with 11 positions matching TRBD2. The length of the CDR3 is 14 residues. Germline trimming cut 2 bases from V and 4 bases from J; bases unmatched to any gene: 3. Germline-derived CDR1 and CDR2 are GTSNPN and SVGIG (reference sequence). CDR3 in amino acids: CAWSWLAGGETQYF. The DNA of the CDR3 is TGTGCCTGGAGTTGGCTAGCGGGAGGAGAGACCCAGTACTTC.

This clone was seen more than once but under ten times. This chain connects TRBV19 to TRBJ2-7, with D uncertain. The CDR3 has 14 residues. V lost 3 bases to trimming and J lost 6 bases, with 15 bases between them. The germline CDR1 and CDR2 sequences are LNHDA and SQIVND (reference sequence). The CDR3 reads CASSIGLQLTEQYF. The DNA of the CDR3 is TGTGCCAGTAGTATTGGCCTACAGCTGACCGAGCAGTACTTC.

CDR3 nucleotide sequence: TGTGCCAGCAGCCAAGATCAGAGCTCCTACGAGCAGTACTTC. This translates into CASSQDQSSYEQYF. The V call is TRBV16, the J call TRBJ2-7, with D unclear. CDR3 length: 14 amino acids. Trimming removed 2 bases at V and 0 bases at J, with 8 bases between. Germline assignment: CDR1 KGHSY and CDR2 FQNENV.

The chain recombines TRBV7-8 with TRBJ1-1; D might be TRBD1 (6 bases). Germline lookup yields CDR1 SGHVS and CDR2 FQNEAQ. The CDR3 runs 15 residues. V was pared by 5 bases and J by 4 bases, with 17 bases between. The CDR3 region has the DNA TGTGCCAGCAGCCCGCGGGACACCCTTTCCACTGAAGCTTTCTTT. Translation: CASSPRDTLSTEAFF.

The chain joins TRBV5-1 to TRBJ2-1; D ambiguous. The CDR3 consists of 14 residues. Germline V gives CDR1 SGHRS, CDR2 YFSETQ. V lost 0 bases to trimming and J lost 3 bases, with 7 bases between them. In nucleotides, the CDR3 is TGCGCCAGCAGCTTGGGAGCGATCTACAATGAGCAGTTCTTC. Protein: CASSLGAIYNEQFF.

V gene TRBV28 combines with J gene TRBJ2-7; 10 bases match TRBD2. The germline V gene encodes CDR1 MDHEN and CDR2 SYDVKM. CDR3 size: 17 residues. Trimming removed 5 bases from V and 6 bases from J; junction bases left unmatched: 16. The CDR3 protein is CASSPPRASGSPSEQYF. CDR3 nucleotides: TGTGCCAGCAGTCCCCCTCGGGCTAGCGGGAGTCCCTCCGAGCAGTACTTC.

This clone was recorded a few times. V is TRBV9 and J is TRBJ2-5; D gene unclear. This CDR3 spans 12 amino acids. V lost 8 bases and J 2 bases, leaving 10 bases between the germline ends. Germline values: CDR1 SGDLS, CDR2 YYNGEE. CDR3 in DNA: TGTGCCAGAGGGAAAGAACAAGAGACCCAGTACTTC. Translation: CARGKEQETQYF.